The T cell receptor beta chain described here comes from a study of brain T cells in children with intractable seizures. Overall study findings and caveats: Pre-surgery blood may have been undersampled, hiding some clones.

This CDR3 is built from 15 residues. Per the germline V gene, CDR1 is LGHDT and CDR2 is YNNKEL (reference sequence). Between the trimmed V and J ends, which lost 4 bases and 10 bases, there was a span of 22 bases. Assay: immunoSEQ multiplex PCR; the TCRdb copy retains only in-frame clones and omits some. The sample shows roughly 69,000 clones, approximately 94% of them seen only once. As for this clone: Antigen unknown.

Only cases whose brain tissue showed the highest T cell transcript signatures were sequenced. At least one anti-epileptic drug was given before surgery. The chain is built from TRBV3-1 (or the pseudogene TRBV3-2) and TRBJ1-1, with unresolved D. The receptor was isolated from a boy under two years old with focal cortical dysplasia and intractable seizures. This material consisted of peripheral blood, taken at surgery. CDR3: CASSLSPAARGGAFF. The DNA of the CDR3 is TGTGCCAGCAGCCTATCACCAGCGGCCCGCGGAGGAGCTTTCTTT.